These T cell receptor beta chains were read from a single sample in a study of T cell responses to AZD1222 COVID-19 vaccine. Some clones are missing from TCRdb's copy, which holds only in-frame ones; the method was immunoSEQ multiplex PCR. Here the sample spans 80,000 or so clones, 70% to 90% being singletons. The specimen was peripheral blood, collected on day 0 of AZD1222 vaccination. The receptor source for this set is an adult in good health. Both conserved end residues are part of each CDR3. The D gene is left open where the match is weak. Not all rows give a size; the values are once, few, many and, for expanded clones, a class.

v_gene: TRBV6-5; j_gene: TRBJ1-1; abundance: .; d_gene: TRBD1; CDR3aa: CASRADRGQNTEAFF; CDR3nt: TGTGCCAGCAGGGCCGACAGGGGTCAGAACACTGAAGCTTTCTTT
v_gene: TRBV9; j_gene: TRBJ2-1; abundance: few; d_gene: .; CDR3aa: CASSVMANEQFF; CDR3nt: TGTGCCAGCAGCGTGATGGCAAATGAGCAGTTCTTC
v_gene: TRBV9; j_gene: TRBJ2-2; abundance: .; d_gene: .; CDR3aa: CASSVGTGNMGTGELFF; CDR3nt: TGTGCCAGCAGCGTAGGAACAGGGAATATGGGGACCGGGGAGCTGTTTTTT
v_gene: TRBV9; j_gene: TRBJ2-3; abundance: .; d_gene: .; CDR3aa: CASSGDSGEAVKAQYF; CDR3nt: TGTGCCAGCAGCGGTGACTCGGGGGAGGCCGTCAAGGCGCAGTATTTT
v_gene: TRBV29-1; j_gene: TRBJ2-2; abundance: .; d_gene: .; CDR3aa: CSVGSNTGELFF; CDR3nt: TGCAGCGTCGGATCGAACACCGGGGAGCTGTTTTTT
v_gene: TRBV18; j_gene: TRBJ2-5; abundance: .; d_gene: .; CDR3aa: CASSPGFFVQTQYF; CDR3nt: TGTGCCAGCTCACCAGGATTCTTTGTCCAGACCCAGTACTTC
v_gene: TRBV5-5; j_gene: TRBJ2-7; abundance: .; d_gene: .; CDR3aa: CASSTGPGAPYEQYF; CDR3nt: TGTGCCAGCAGCACCGGACCGGGAGCGCCCTACGAGCAGTACTTC
v_gene: TRBV18; j_gene: TRBJ2-7; abundance: .; d_gene: .; CDR3aa: CASSTDQIPSYEQYF; CDR3nt: TGTGCCAGCTCAACTGATCAAATCCCTTCCTACGAGCAGTACTTC
v_gene: TRBV7-9; j_gene: TRBJ1-1; abundance: .; d_gene: .; CDR3aa: CASSSVFVGTEAFF; CDR3nt: TGTGCCAGCAGCTCCGTCTTCGTAGGCACTGAAGCTTTCTTT
v_gene: TRBV2; j_gene: TRBJ1-6; abundance: .; d_gene: .; CDR3aa: CASSITGTPGDSPLHF; CDR3nt: TGTGCCAGCTCGATCACCGGGACGCCGGGAGATTCACCCCTCCACTTT
v_gene: TRBV2; j_gene: TRBJ2-7; abundance: .; d_gene: TRBD1; CDR3aa: CASRTGDSAYEQYF; CDR3nt: TGTGCCAGCAGGACCGGGGACAGTGCCTACGAGCAGTACTTC
v_gene: TRBV21-1; j_gene: TRBJ2-3; abundance: .; d_gene: .; CDR3aa: CASSESVGIADTQYF; CDR3nt: TGTGCCAGCAGCGAAAGCGTGGGAATCGCAGATACGCAGTATTTT
v_gene: TRBV4-2; j_gene: TRBJ2-2; abundance: few; d_gene: .; CDR3aa: CASSQEGLGTGELFF; CDR3nt: TGTGCCAGCAGCCAAGAGGGACTTGGCACCGGGGAGCTGTTTTTT
v_gene: TRBV6-5; j_gene: TRBJ1-5; abundance: .; d_gene: .; CDR3aa: CASRHASQPQHF; CDR3nt: TGTGCCAGCAGACACGCCAGTCAGCCCCAGCATTTT
v_gene: TRBV5-1; j_gene: TRBJ1-1; abundance: .; d_gene: .; CDR3aa: CASSLGQGGDRYTEAFF; CDR3nt: TGCGCCAGCAGCTTGGGGCAGGGAGGGGATCGATACACTGAAGCTTTCTTT
v_gene: TRBV2; j_gene: TRBJ2-1; abundance: .; d_gene: .; CDR3aa: CASRQERGQFF; CDR3nt: TGTGCCAGCCGCCAGGAAAGAGGGCAGTTCTTC
v_gene: TRBV9; j_gene: TRBJ2-3; abundance: .; d_gene: TRBD2; CDR3aa: CASSGASGRADTQYF; CDR3nt: TGTGCCAGCAGCGGAGCTAGCGGGAGGGCAGATACGCAGTATTTT
v_gene: TRBV6-5; j_gene: TRBJ2-7; abundance: .; d_gene: .; CDR3aa: CASSYEAGTYEQYF; CDR3nt: TGTGCCAGCAGTTACGAGGCCGGGACCTACGAGCAGTACTTC
v_gene: TRBV19; j_gene: TRBJ1-5; abundance: .; d_gene: .; CDR3aa: CASSRWDQPQHF; CDR3nt: TGTGCCAGTAGTCGGTGGGATCAGCCCCAGCATTTT
v_gene: TRBV4-2; j_gene: TRBJ1-4; abundance: .; d_gene: .; CDR3aa: CASSRTNEKLFF; CDR3nt: TGTGCCAGCAGCCGAACTAATGAAAAACTGTTTTTT
v_gene: TRBV6-5; j_gene: TRBJ1-6; abundance: .; d_gene: .; CDR3aa: CASIQGQGGSPLHF; CDR3nt: TGTGCCAGCATCCAAGGGCAGGGAGGCTCACCCCTCCACTTT
v_gene: TRBV28; j_gene: TRBJ1-1; abundance: .; d_gene: TRBD1; CDR3aa: CASGQGGRNTEAFF; CDR3nt: TGTGCCAGTGGACAGGGCGGACGAAACACTGAAGCTTTCTTT
v_gene: TRBV19; j_gene: TRBJ2-2; abundance: .; d_gene: TRBD2; CDR3aa: CASTTYGVAGGPDTGELFF; CDR3nt: TGTGCCAGTACCACATACGGGGTAGCGGGAGGGCCAGACACCGGGGAGCTGTTTTTT
v_gene: TRBV29-1; j_gene: TRBJ2-1; abundance: few; d_gene: .; CDR3aa: CSVTGNEQFF; CDR3nt: TGCAGCGTTACGGGCAATGAGCAGTTCTTC
v_gene: TRBV18; j_gene: TRBJ1-1; abundance: .; d_gene: .; CDR3aa: CASSPSPGQNTEAFF; CDR3nt: TGTGCCAGCTCACCTTCCCCGGGACAGAACACTGAAGCTTTCTTT
v_gene: TRBV11-3; j_gene: TRBJ1-1; abundance: .; d_gene: .; CDR3aa: CASSRGARTEAFF; CDR3nt: TGTGCCAGCAGCAGGGGGGCGCGGACTGAAGCTTTCTTT
v_gene: TRBV18; j_gene: TRBJ1-1; abundance: .; d_gene: .; CDR3aa: CASSPPGVNTEAFF; CDR3nt: TGTGCCAGCTCACCACCAGGAGTGAACACTGAAGCTTTCTTT
v_gene: TRBV7-2; j_gene: TRBJ1-2; abundance: .; d_gene: .; CDR3aa: CASSSPQGGINYGYTF; CDR3nt: TGTGCCAGCAGCTCCCCACAGGGAGGAATTAACTATGGCTACACCTTC
v_gene: TRBV10-3; j_gene: TRBJ1-1; abundance: .; d_gene: .; CDR3aa: CAISGRDKPNTEAFF; CDR3nt: TGTGCCATCAGTGGTAGGGACAAACCGAACACTGAAGCTTTCTTT